These 9 T cell receptor beta chains originate from one sample sequenced in a study of T cell repertoires in cytomegalovirus infection (dated by TCRdb to the late 2010s). Instrument used: Illumina HiSeq 1500. TCRdb handled the public reads itself, with Q25 trimming in fastp and clone calling in MiXCR, and kept productive beta chains. Every CDR3 protein is listed once, alongside the most common genes and DNA of its rows. In all, the sample holds almost 500,000 distinct CDR3 sequences, and around 11% of those were seen once. The ten largest clones take up 10% to 13% of the sample. The sequenced material came from PBMCs. The receptors stem from a human donor in good health (CMV status not recorded). Some clones in this sample may be carry-over from other donors' samples.

As to this clonotype: Mismatch with germline at one junction end may stem from a read error. The chain has TRBV11-1 and TRBJ2-7; D remains unclear. This CDR3 has 13 residues. In germline, CDR1 is SGHAT, CDR2 FQDESV (reference sequence). Here the CDR3 DNA reads TGTGCCAGCAGCTTAGGACTCATTTACGAGCATTACTTC. This encodes CASSLGLIYEHYF.

The chain has TRBV7-3 and TRBJ2-2; weak D call: TRBD2 (6 bases). The CDR3 length is 16 residues. Trimming shortened V by 5 bases and J by 5 bases, and 18 bases separated the two germline ends. CDR1 is SGHTA and CDR2 is FQGTGA in the germline V gene. CDR3 DNA sequence: TGTGCCAGCAGCCCCGCTGGCGGGGAATCTACCGGGGAGCTGTTTTTT. Translation gives CASSPAGGESTGELFF.

This clonotype was observed many times. This sequence joins TRBV2 and TRBJ1-2, with 9 positions matching TRBD1. The CDR3 is 12 amino acids. V dropped 8 bases and J dropped 6; count of bases not matched to a gene: 4. Germline assignment: CDR1 SNHLY and CDR2 FYNNEI. The CDR3 protein is CASHRTGDGYTF. For the CDR3, the DNA is TGTGCCAGCCACCGGACAGGGGATGGCTACACCTTC.

This clonotype was found many times. The rearrangement links TRBV28 to TRBJ2-3, with D possibly being TRBD2 (5 bases). CDR1 is MDHEN, CDR2 SYDVKM, per germline. The CDR3 is made up of 16 amino acids. Trimming removed 6 bases from V and 6 bases from J, with 22 bases in between. The CDR3 loop reads CASSPAVGQRPDTQYF. As DNA, the CDR3 is TGTGCCAGCAGCCCAGCGGTTGGGCAGCGCCCCGATACGCAGTATTTT. The full variable domain, completed using reference TRBV28 and TRBJ2-3, is DVKVTQSSRYLVKRTGEKVFLECVQDMDHENMFWYRQDPGLGLRLIYFSYDVKMKEKGDIPEGYSVSREKKERFSLILESASTNQTSMYLCASSPAVGQRPDTQYFGPGTRLTVL.

The rearrangement uses TRBV3-1 and TRBJ1-2; perhaps TRBD1 as D (6 bases). Germline loops: CDR1 LGHDT, CDR2 YNNKEL (reference sequence). V lost 2 bases and J lost 2, with 12 bases in between. The CDR3 totals 15 residues. CDR3 DNA sequence: TGTGCCAGCAGCCAACCACAGGGAGGAAACTATGGCTACACCTTC. It specifies CASSQPQGGNYGYTF.

The V gene is TRBV10-3, the J gene TRBJ1-4; 7 bases line up with TRBD1. The V gene end was trimmed by 11 bases and the J gene end by 7 bases; junction bases not matched to a gene: 10. This CDR3 has 13 amino acids. From germline, CDR1 is ENHRY and CDR2 SYGVKD. In nucleotides, the CDR3 is TGTGCCGCCAGACAGGGAGGAGGTGAAAAACTGTTTTTT. Protein: CAARQGGGEKLFF.

The table lists this clonotype with many counts. The chain is built from TRBV7-2 and TRBJ1-2, with D uncertain. CDR1 and CDR2 (germline): SGHTA, FQGNSA. The CDR3 contains 14 residues. Trimming stripped 5 bases from V and 1 base from J, with 11 bases between. The CDR3 DNA follows: TGTGCCAGCAGCCCCCGCCGGAATAACTATGGCTACACCTTC. This gives the protein CASSPRRNNYGYTF.

This clonotype was counted at least ten times. The CDR3 nucleotides are TGTGCCAGCAGCGCCGGGACTAGCGGGAGTGGGATGGGTGAGCAGTTCTTC. Its protein product is CASSAGTSGSGMGEQFF. The V call is TRBV7-3, the J call TRBJ2-1; TRBD2 aligns across 14 bases. V lost 5 bases and J lost 9; bases outside the gene matches: 12. The length of the CDR3 is 17 residues. Germline CDR1 is SGHTA and CDR2 is FQGTGA.

This clonotype came up a few times. The chain combines TRBV6-1 with TRBJ1-6; D is undetermined. In germline, CDR1 is MNHNS, CDR2 SASEGT. CDR3 length equals 14 residues. Trimming removed 2 bases at V and 7 bases at J, with 9 bases between. CDR3 in DNA: TGTGCCAGCAGTGAATCCAGGACCAATTCACCCCTCCACTTT. This encodes CASSESRTNSPLHF.